This entry is about one T cell receptor beta chain. The CDR3 is 14 amino acids. CDR1 MNHEY and CDR2 SVGAGI come from the germline V gene. Trimming cost V 0 bases and J 7 bases, with 12 bases left between them. The data are from a study of blood T cell repertoires in COVID-19. Study-wide context: Nucleic acid was either cDNA or gDNA, and it came from T cells, B-cell-depleted T cells, or PBMCs.

Profiled with immunoSEQ multiplex PCR; TCRdb holds only in-frame clones, not every one. Seen here are fewer than 350,000 clones, 91% observed once, and the top ten hold about 3%. Those enrolled, adults aged roughly 18 to 95 years, came from roughly 22 US areas. All exposed participants met a person with COVID-19 within 2 weeks before entering the study. The material sequenced was PBMCs or T cells enriched from blood (not recorded which). The sequence derives from a man aged 35 to 55 who had been exposed to COVID-19. V and J are TRBV6-5 and TRBJ1-2; the D gene is possibly TRBD1 (5 bases). CDR3 sequence reads: CASSYSIGGAGYTF. The CDR3 DNA follows: TGTGCCAGCAGTTACTCGATCGGGGGAGCTGGCTACACCTTC.